This T cell receptor beta chain was observed in a study of cytomegalovirus exposure and HLA in healthy donors. The study, taken as a whole, reports: There were a few CMV-associated chains whose specificity for CMV antigens was confirmed in vitro.

CDR3 length equals 11 residues. V dropped 1 base and J dropped 5 bases, with 3 bases sitting between them. The germline CDR1 and CDR2 sequences are SGHDT and YYEEEE. PCR used 60 Vbeta primers and 13 Jbeta primers. Method: immunoSEQ multiplex PCR; TCRdb's copy keeps in-frame clones and lacks some. Its table lists 50,000 or so clones. In the case of this clone: Its specificity is not known.

V and J are TRBV5-6 and TRBJ2-5; the D is unclear. The sequence derives from a woman between 35 and 50 years old in good health and CMV-seronegative. Sequencing was done on a sample of PBMCs. CDR3 DNA sequence: TGTGCCAGCAGCTTGTCGGAGACCCAGTACTTC. Protein product: CASSLSETQYF.